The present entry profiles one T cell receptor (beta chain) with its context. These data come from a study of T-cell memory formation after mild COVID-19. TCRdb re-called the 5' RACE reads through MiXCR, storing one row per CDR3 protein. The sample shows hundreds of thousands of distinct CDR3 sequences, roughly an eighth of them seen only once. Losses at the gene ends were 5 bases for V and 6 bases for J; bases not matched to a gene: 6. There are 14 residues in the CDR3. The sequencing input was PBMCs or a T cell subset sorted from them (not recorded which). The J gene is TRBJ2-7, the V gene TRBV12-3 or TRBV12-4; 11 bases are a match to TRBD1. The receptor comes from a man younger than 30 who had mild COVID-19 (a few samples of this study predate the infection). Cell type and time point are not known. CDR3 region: CASSDWTGGFEQYF. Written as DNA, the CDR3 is TGTGCCAGCAGTGACTGGACAGGGGGCTTCGAGCAGTACTTC.